This T cell receptor beta chain was identified in a study of human T cells and chemical hapten exposure (dated by TCRdb to about 2021). In the study overall: For sensitization, 2% DPC in acetone was applied to a 2 cm by 2 cm area of upper inner arm skin. Throughout the approximately 25-week study period, patients were also given weekly therapeutic DPC doses on the scalp. Patch testing on the upper back used Finn chambers containing 0.01% DPC, with scoring done after 6 days according to International Contact Dermatitis Research Group standards. The patient cohort, mostly female, included alopecia areata with under or over 50% scalp involvement, alopecia totalis and alopecia universalis. Libraries were pooled for sequencing, and variation in per-sample TCR yields was attributed mainly to small differences in library volumes within the pool. This study followed changes in the peripheral blood TCR repertoire in vivo during primary and secondary sensitization of alopecia patients to the hapten diphenylcyclopropenone (DPC). Blood samples were taken from patients before sensitization (week 0) and at 2, 6 and about 24 weeks after DPC sensitization. Blood for TCR sequencing was provided by twenty-nine alopecia patients at one to four time points (pre-sensitization, 2, 6 and 24 weeks).

This clonotype was recorded at least ten times. Its antigen is not yet known. No much larger clonotype is one base removed from it; base qualities were not supplied. The receptor library was made with RACE. The data were produced on a NextSeq 500. Library preparation attached unique molecular identifiers to individual cDNA molecules for quantitative, reproducible TCR counting. From each blood RNA sample, both TCR alpha and TCR beta chains were sequenced. Regarding the original processing steps: A median of around 100,000 TCRs per sample was observed, with a range of about 20,000 to 690,600. V, J and CDR3 annotation of the TCR reads was carried out using the Decombinator software suite. Every sample was subsampled to the same number of TCRs (28,000) for the PS versus PT1 abundance plots. Expanded TCRs were defined as absent before sensitization and observed at least eight times at the 2-week time point. Through fastp at Q25 and MiXCR, TCRdb rebuilt clones from the public reads, retaining in-frame beta chains. Entries that share a CDR3 protein sequence are merged under the most common genes and DNA. The V and J calls reflect TCRdb's pipeline rather than the authors' work. Recorded for this sample are roughly 380,000 distinct CDR3 sequences; more than 4.5% of them occurred a single time. 2.5% to 3% of the sample is held by the ten biggest clonotypes.

Per the publication, the time point label means: pre-sensitization, week 0. Taken with the paper, the label for treatment or condition translates to: therapeutic diphenylcyclopropenone sensitization with weekly scalp DPC. At each patch-test visit, blood was drawn before the patch test was applied. Patients were eligible if aged 18 to 70, diagnosed with alopecia and judged suitable for DPC therapy, and pregnant patients were excluded. Total RNA was extracted from unfractionated whole blood collected in Tempus Blood RNA tubes. CDR1 SQVTM and CDR2 ANQGSEA were looked up in the germline V gene. Reading from cysteine to phenylalanine, the CDR3 counts 13 amino acids. Only the CDR3 region is kept as DNA, spanning 39 bases read in frame from base 1. The trim is 4 bases for V and 5 bases for J, with a gap of 12 bases between the germline ends. Overall study results and their limits: Significantly more large CDR3 similarity clusters were formed by expanded TCRs than by pre-sensitization or healthy control sets, consistent with antigen-driven responses. Patch test score correlated positively with the number of PT1 expanded TCRs, reaching significance at thresholds 8, 16 and 32 but not at 4. Alopecia, a presumed autoimmune disease, was present in all patients, so the immune response of the patients might differ from that of healthy individuals. No change with DPC sensitization was found in the number of TCRs above 1 in 1000 frequency, and no evidence of global repertoire structure alterations was found. Repeated subsampling changed both the strength of the expansion versus patch-test correlation and the threshold at which that correlation became significant.

In this chain, TRBV29-1 is recombined with TRBJ2-4, with the D call perhaps TRBD1 or TRBD2, each one matching 6 bases. The clonotype was recovered from a woman in her forties or fifties with alopecia areata. Some clones in this sample may be carry-over from other donors' samples. The source material was whole blood, sampled in connection with sensitization to the hapten diphenylcyclopropenone (DPC). The CDR3: CSVGRGRENIQYF. DNA sequence: TGCAGCGTTGGTCGGGGGCGGGAAAACATTCAGTACTTC.